The 10 T cell receptor beta chains presented below share a single source sample, sequenced in a study of chemoradiotherapy in HPV16-positive cancers. Profiled with immunoSEQ multiplex PCR; TCRdb holds only in-frame clones, not every one. The data show 25,000 to 40,000 clones, approximately 90% seen once. The sequenced sample was blood, obtained from a patient who underwent chemoradiotherapy. The receptors derive from a human donor with HPV-associated anogenital cancer.

This clone has just a few counts. The chain combines TRBV11-2 with TRBJ2-7; D gene unclear. Looked up from germline, CDR1 is SGHAT and CDR2 is FQNNGV. The V end was cut by 3 bases, the J end by 6 bases, with 9 bases between. The CDR3 consists of 12 residues. For the CDR3, the DNA is TGTGCCAGCAGCTTTGGTGTGGGCGAGCAGTACTTC. Translation gives CASSFGVGEQYF.

The DNA for the CDR3 is TGTGCCAGCAGGCAATACAGGGAAGGATCACCCCTCCACTTT. Residues: CASRQYREGSPLHF. This chain joins TRBV11-2 and TRBJ1-6; maybe TRBD1 (6 bases). CDR1 SGHAT and CDR2 FQNNGV come from the germline V gene. The V gene lost 6 bases and the J gene lost 10 bases, with 16 bases spanning the gap. This CDR3 has 14 amino acids.

V and J are TRBV7-9 and TRBJ2-1, with TRBD1 matching over 8 bases. Germline loops: CDR1 SEHNR, CDR2 FQNEAQ (reference sequence). The CDR3 has 17 residues. The V segment lost 0 bases and the J segment 5 bases; nucleotides outside the gene matches: 9. The CDR3 protein is CASSLANAGTGDNEQFF. The CDR3 region has the DNA TGTGCCAGCAGCTTAGCGAATGCCGGGACAGGAGACAATGAGCAGTTCTTC.

The chain recombines TRBV27 with TRBJ2-7, with 7 positions matching TRBD1. The CDR3 has 15 residues. The junction had 10 bases not matched to a gene; V was cut back by 5 bases and J by 3 bases. CDR1 and CDR2 from the germline V gene are MNHEY and SMNVEV (reference sequence). In nucleotides, the CDR3 is TGTGCCAGCAGTCAAGGCGTCACAGGGGTCTACGAGCAGTACTTC. Protein: CASSQGVTGVYEQYF.

The CDR3 sequence is CASSISAGGTDTQYF. The CDR3 nucleotides read TGTGCCAGTAGTATTTCAGCGGGGGGAACAGATACGCAGTATTTT. This sequence joins TRBV19 and TRBJ2-3, with 9 nucleotides matching TRBD2. Trimming at V came to 3 bases and at J to 3 bases, leaving 4 bases not matched to a gene. Germline CDR1 reads LNHDA; CDR2 reads SQIVND (reference sequence). The CDR3 covers 15 residues.

The chain combines TRBV5-6 with TRBJ1-3; D not certain. Germline V gene lookup returns CDR1 SGHDT and CDR2 YYEEEE. V was pared by 4 bases and J by 0 bases, with 14 bases between. The CDR3 has 16 amino acids. CDR3 bases: TGTGCCAGCAGCCTCAACGGCCCACTCTCTGGAAACACCATATATTTT. Amino acids: CASSLNGPLSGNTIYF.

The chain has TRBV5-1 and TRBJ2-1, with 8 bases lining up with TRBD2. The CDR3 runs 15 residues. V was clipped by 4 bases and J by 1 base; unmatched bases: 4. Germline assignment: CDR1 SGHRS and CDR2 YFSETQ. The CDR3 is CASSTAGDSYNEQFF. CDR3 sequence (DNA): TGCGCCAGCAGCACAGCGGGGGATTCCTACAATGAGCAGTTCTTC.

The chain uses TRBV12-5 and TRBJ2-5; TRBD1 matches 12 bases. Germline CDR1 is LGHNT and CDR2 is FRNRAP. CDR3 size: 18 residues. Unmatched junction bases numbered 14, after V lost 4 bases and J lost 5 bases. The CDR3: CASGSRPGQGAVAETQYF. The CDR3 DNA is TGTGCTAGTGGTTCGAGACCGGGACAGGGGGCCGTGGCTGAGACCCAGTACTTC.

The chain uses TRBV14 and TRBJ2-5, with D unclear. CDR3 size: 15 residues. V dropped 1 base and J dropped 4 bases, with 13 bases sitting between them. Per germline, CDR1 SGHDN and CDR2 FVKESK. The CDR3 DNA reads TGTGCCAGCAGCCAAGGTGGCACGCAGGCAGAGACCCAGTACTTC. Translation: CASSQGGTQAETQYF.

In this sample, this clone turned up a few times. The chain couples TRBV14 to TRBJ2-3; 8 nucleotides align to TRBD1. The ends lost 3 bases at V and 4 bases at J; junction bases unmatched: 6. Germline V gene data show CDR1 as SGHDN and CDR2 as FVKESK. The CDR3 totals 15 residues. In DNA, the CDR3 is TGTGCCAGCAGCCAGTACAGGGGGACGGCAGATACGCAGTATTTT. This encodes CASSQYRGTADTQYF.